This entry is about one TCR beta chain. The antigen this receptor binds is unknown. There are no base qualities to consult, and no much larger clone falls within one base. The library was built by means of RT-PCR. TCRdb shows the sequencer as Illumina HiSeq 2500. TCRdb redid the processing of the public reads, applying fastp at Q25 and MiXCR, and retained in-frame beta chains. Rows matching on CDR3 protein sequence are summarized as one entry with the most common DNA and genes. This sample holds about 800,000 distinct CDR3 sequences; approximately 22% were observed only once. The biggest ten clones account for approximately 10% of the sample. The record originates from a study of response to subunit inactivated influenza vaccine (dated by TCRdb to 2017 to 2018). Some background on the complete study: Deep quantitative T cell receptor repertoire profiling was used in the study to track responses to a trivalent subunit inactivated influenza vaccine. Overall study outcomes, separate from this receptor: It was suggested by the authors that each seasonal influenza vaccination may recruit only a limited number of new T cells.

CDR1 SGHRS and CDR2 YFSETQ are derived from the germline V gene. The junction carries 11 bases between V and J, which are trimmed by 5 bases and 5 bases respectively. Including cysteine and phenylalanine, the CDR3 has 13 amino acids. This entry keeps only the CDR3 DNA: 39 bases, framed from base 1. In this chain, TRBV5-1 is recombined with TRBJ2-1; the D segment could be TRBD1, given 6 matching bases. The TCR comes from a man in his fifties who received an inactivated influenza vaccine. Donor details come from another sample of the same person, matched by shared clones. This material consisted of PBMCs from blood, taken 5 to 6 days after vaccination. In nucleotide form, the sequence is TGCGCCAGCAGGATGGACAGAAACAATGAGCAGTTCTTC. The translation is CASRMDRNNEQFF.